Listed here are 6 T cell receptor beta chains from one sample, sequenced in a study of T cell repertoires in aging, cancer and after chemotherapy (dated by TCRdb to the late 2010s). TCR beta rearrangements were amplified from genomic DNA isolated from peripheral blood, not from sorted cells or RNA. These reads were obtained on an Illumina MiSeq. Multiplex touch-down PCR with a mixed TRB-A/B primer pool was used to amplify rearranged TRB sequences covering the V, D and J segments. TCRdb reworked the public reads: Q25 trimming with fastp, MiXCR clone assembly, productive beta chains retained. Merged by CDR3 protein, the rows form single entries marked with the most common genes and DNA. The sample has about 11,000 distinct CDR3 sequences on record, 24% of them singletons. Of the sample, 1.5% to 2% is held by the ten largest clones. Sequenced input: blood. The origin of the receptors is a human donor in good health.

By its share, this clonotype is medium-sized. The chain is built from TRBV27 and TRBJ2-7, with D tentatively TRBD1 (5 bases). The CDR3 spans 13 residues. V gave up 4 bases and J gave up 2 bases, with 9 bases separating them. Per the germline V gene, CDR1 is MNHEY and CDR2 is SMNVEV (reference sequence). The CDR3 loop is CASSYQGTYEQYF. The CDR3 DNA sequence: TGTGCCAGCAGTTATCAGGGAACCTACGAGCAGTACTTC.

This clonotype ranks as medium-sized. The rearrangement uses TRBV10-3 and TRBJ2-6; D not certain. V was trimmed by 0 bases and J by 1 base, leaving 7 bases between them. This CDR3 spans 16 amino acids. Germline CDR1 reads ENHRY; CDR2 reads SYGVKD. For the CDR3, the DNA is TGTGCCATCAGTGAGTCTCGGAGTTCTGGGGCCAACGTCCTGACTTTC. This codes for CAISESRSSGANVLTF.

The chain couples TRBV10-3 to TRBJ2-5; D unclear. The length of the CDR3 is 13 residues. The germline CDR1 and CDR2 sequences are ENHRY and SYGVKD. Trimming stripped 8 bases from V and 2 bases from J, with 12 bases between. The CDR3 DNA reads TGTGCCATCGGATGGAAGTTACAAGAGACCCAGTACTTC. It is translated as CAIGWKLQETQYF.

The chain is built from TRBV6-1 and TRBJ2-7; 8 bases map to TRBD1. Germline V gives CDR1 MNHNS, CDR2 SASEGT. The V and J ends lost 2 bases and 2 bases, in that order; junction bases with no gene match: 5. This CDR3 contains 15 residues. CDR3: CASSERQGRAYEQYF. The CDR3 coding sequence is TGTGCCAGCAGTGAAAGACAGGGGAGAGCCTACGAGCAGTACTTC.

This clonotype is classed as medium-sized (0.01 to 0.1%). The chain links TRBV20-1 to TRBJ2-7, with 7 positions matching TRBD1. V was clipped by 5 bases and J by 2 bases; unmatched bases: 6. This CDR3 comprises 13 residues. The germline CDR1 and CDR2 sequences are DFQATT and SNEGSKA (reference sequence). CDR3 residues: CSALSGTAYEQYF. Here the CDR3 DNA reads TGCAGTGCTCTATCCGGGACAGCCTACGAGCAGTACTTC.

This clonotype was observed a few times. The V gene is TRBV6-6, the J gene TRBJ1-5, with 7 nucleotides matching TRBD1. CDR3 length: 16 residues. From germline, CDR1 is MNHNY and CDR2 SVGAGI (reference sequence). With 4 bases clipped from V and 1 base from J, the junction kept 7 bases outside the gene matches. The CDR3, as DNA: TGTGCCAGCAGTTCCAGACAGGGACCGAGCAATCAGCCCCAGCATTTT. It encodes CASSSRQGPSNQPQHF.